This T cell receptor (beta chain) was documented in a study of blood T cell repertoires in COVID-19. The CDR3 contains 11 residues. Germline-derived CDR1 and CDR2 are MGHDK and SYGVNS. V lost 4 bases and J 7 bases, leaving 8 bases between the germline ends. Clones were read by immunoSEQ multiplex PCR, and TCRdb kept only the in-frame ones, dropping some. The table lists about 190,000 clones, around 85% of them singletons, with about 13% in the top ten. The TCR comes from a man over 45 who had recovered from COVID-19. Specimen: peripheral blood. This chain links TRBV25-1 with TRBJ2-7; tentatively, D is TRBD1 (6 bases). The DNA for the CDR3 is TGTGCCAGCAGTGTAACAGGGGAGCAGTACTTC. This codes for CASSVTGEQYF.